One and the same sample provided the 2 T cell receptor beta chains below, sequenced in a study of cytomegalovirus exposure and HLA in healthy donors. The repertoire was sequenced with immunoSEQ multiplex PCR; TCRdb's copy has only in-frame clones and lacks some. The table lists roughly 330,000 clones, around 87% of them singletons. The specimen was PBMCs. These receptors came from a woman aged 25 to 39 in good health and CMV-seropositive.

This CDR3 reads CASSATGGPGEAFF. CDR3 nucleotide sequence: TGTGCCAGCAGCGCCACAGGAGGGCCCGGCGAAGCTTTCTTT. The rearrangement uses TRBV9 and TRBJ1-1, with D possibly matching TRBD1 (5 bases). The CDR3 has 14 residues. Trimming removed 3 bases at V and 8 bases at J, with 17 bases between. Germline CDR1 and CDR2: SGDLS and YYNGEE.

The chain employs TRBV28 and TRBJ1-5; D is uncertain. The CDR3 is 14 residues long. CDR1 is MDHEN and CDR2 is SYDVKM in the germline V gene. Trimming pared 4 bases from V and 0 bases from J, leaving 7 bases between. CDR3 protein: CASSWVNSNQPQHF. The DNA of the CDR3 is TGTGCCAGCAGTTGGGTCAATAGCAATCAGCCCCAGCATTTT.